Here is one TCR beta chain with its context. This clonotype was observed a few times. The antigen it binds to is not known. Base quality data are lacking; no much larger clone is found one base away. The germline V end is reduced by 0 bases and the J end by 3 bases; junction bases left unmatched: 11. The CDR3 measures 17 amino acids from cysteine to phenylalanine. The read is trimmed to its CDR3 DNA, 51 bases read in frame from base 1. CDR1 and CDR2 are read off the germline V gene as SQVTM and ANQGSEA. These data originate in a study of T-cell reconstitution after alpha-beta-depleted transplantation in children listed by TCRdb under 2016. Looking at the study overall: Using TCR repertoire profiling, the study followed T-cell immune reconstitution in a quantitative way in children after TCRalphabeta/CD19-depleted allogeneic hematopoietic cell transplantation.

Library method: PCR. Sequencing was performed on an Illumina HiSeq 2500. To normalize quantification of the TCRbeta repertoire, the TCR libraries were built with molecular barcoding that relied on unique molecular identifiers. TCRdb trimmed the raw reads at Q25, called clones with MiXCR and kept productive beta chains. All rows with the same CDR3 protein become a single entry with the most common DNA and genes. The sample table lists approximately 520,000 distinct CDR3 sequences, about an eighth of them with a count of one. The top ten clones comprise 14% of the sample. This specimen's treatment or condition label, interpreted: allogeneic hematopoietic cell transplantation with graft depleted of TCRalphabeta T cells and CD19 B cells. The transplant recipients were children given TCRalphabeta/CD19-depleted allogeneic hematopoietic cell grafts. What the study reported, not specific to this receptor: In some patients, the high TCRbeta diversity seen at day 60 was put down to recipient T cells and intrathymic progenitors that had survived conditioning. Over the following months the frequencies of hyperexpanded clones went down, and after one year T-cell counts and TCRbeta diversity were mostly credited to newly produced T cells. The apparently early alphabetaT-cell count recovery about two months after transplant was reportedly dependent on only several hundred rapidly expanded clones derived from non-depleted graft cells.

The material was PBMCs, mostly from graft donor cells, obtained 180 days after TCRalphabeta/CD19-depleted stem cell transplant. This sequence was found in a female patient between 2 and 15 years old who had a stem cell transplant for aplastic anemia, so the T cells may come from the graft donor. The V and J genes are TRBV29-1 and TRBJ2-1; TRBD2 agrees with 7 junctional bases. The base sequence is TGCAGCGTTGAAGACGGGTCGGATAGGACTAGCTACAATGAGCAGTTCTTC. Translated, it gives CSVEDGSDRTSYNEQFF.